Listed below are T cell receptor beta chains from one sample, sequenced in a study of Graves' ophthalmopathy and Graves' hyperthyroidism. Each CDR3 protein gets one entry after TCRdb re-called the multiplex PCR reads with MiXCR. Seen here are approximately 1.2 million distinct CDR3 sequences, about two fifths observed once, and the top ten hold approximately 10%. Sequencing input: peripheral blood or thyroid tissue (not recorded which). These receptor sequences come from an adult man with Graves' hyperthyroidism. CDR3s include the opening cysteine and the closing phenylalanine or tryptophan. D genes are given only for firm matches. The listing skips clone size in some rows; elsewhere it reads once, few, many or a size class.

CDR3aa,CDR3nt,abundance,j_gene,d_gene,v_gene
CASNKQGTNTEAFF,TGTGCCAGCAACAAACAGGGGACGAACACTGAAGCTTTCTTT,many,TRBJ1-1,TRBD1,TRBV12-3/TRBV12-4
CAISESTQYF,TGTGCCATCAGTGAGTCGACCCAGTATTTC,-,TRBJ2-5,-,TRBV10-3
CSVVVTGGGQPQHF,TGCAGCGTTGTTGTAACAGGGGGTGGCCAGCCCCAGCATTTT,-,TRBJ1-5,TRBD1,TRBV29-1
CASSEDRNEKLFF,TGCGCCAGCAGTGAGGACAGAAATGAAAAACTGTTTTTT,few,TRBJ1-4,-,TRBV5-1
CASSFWAGGHEKLFF,TGTGCCAGCAGTTTCTGGGCAGGGGGTCATGAAAAACTGTTTTTT,-,TRBJ1-4,TRBD1,TRBV12-3/TRBV12-4
CASRKGQGITGELFF,TGTGCCAGCAGGAAAGGACAGGGGATCACCGGGGAGCTGTTTTTT,-,TRBJ2-2,TRBD1,TRBV2
CASSLGLAGESEQYF,TGTGCCAGCAGCTTAGGGCTAGCGGGCGAATCCGAGCAGTACTTC,-,TRBJ2-7,TRBD2,TRBV7-2
CSGLDRDYEQYF,TGCAGCGGCCTGGACAGGGATTACGAGCAGTACTTC,-,TRBJ2-7,TRBD1,TRBV29-1
CASSSASGGDEQFF,TGTGCCAGCAGCTCGGCTAGCGGTGGGGATGAGCAGTTCTTC,-,TRBJ2-1,TRBD2,TRBV7-2
CSVVRGMGYEQYF,TGCAGCGTTGTGCGGGGGATGGGATACGAGCAGTACTTC,many,TRBJ2-7,TRBD2,TRBV29-1
CASSYGGSSGEQYF,TGTGCCAGCAGTTATGGGGGATCCTCCGGCGAGCAGTACTTC,few,TRBJ2-7,-,TRBV25-1
CASSFSGSNGYTF,TGTGCCAGCAGTTTTTCGGGGAGTAACGGCTACACCTTC,many,TRBJ1-2,-,TRBV12-3/TRBV12-4
CASSSIPATGFYEQYF,TGTGCCAGCAGCTCAATCCCCGCAACAGGGTTCTACGAGCAGTACTTC,-,TRBJ2-7,-,TRBV7-2
CSARPSGTAEPQHF,TGCAGTGCTAGACCCTCCGGGACGGCGGAGCCCCAGCATTTT,-,TRBJ1-5,-,TRBV20-1
CSVEGGGGSREETQYF,TGCAGCGTTGAAGGTGGAGGGGGGTCCCGGGAAGAGACCCAGTACTTC,-,TRBJ2-5,-,TRBV29-1
CASSLVRTGGIAGELFF,TGTGCCAGCAGCCTCGTTAGGACAGGGGGCATCGCCGGGGAGCTGTTTTTT,-,TRBJ2-2,TRBD1,TRBV10-3
CATSSLAVGQPQHF,TGTGCCACCAGCAGCTTAGCGGTCGGTCAGCCCCAGCATTTT,-,TRBJ1-5,-,TRBV15
CASTERSKRETQYF,TGTGCCAGCACCGAACGCTCTAAGAGGGAGACCCAGTACTTC,many,TRBJ2-5,-,TRBV7-2
CASILMGGYTF,TGTGCCAGCATTTTAATGGGGGGCTACACCTTC,-,TRBJ1-2,-,TRBV10-3
CASVIPYTKTGNTEAFF,TGTGCCAGCGTAATTCCCTACACCAAGACAGGAAACACTGAAGCTTTCTTT,-,TRBJ1-1,-,TRBV6-1
CASSLDGVPYEQYF,TGTGCCAGCAGCTTAGACGGGGTCCCCTACGAGCAGTACTTC,many,TRBJ2-7,-,TRBV11-2
CAISEGGGIQTQYF,TGTGCCATCAGTGAAGGCGGGGGGATACAGACCCAGTACTTC,few,TRBJ2-5,TRBD2,TRBV10-3
CASRDDSHSQEAQYF,TGTGCCAGCAGAGACGACAGCCATAGTCAAGAGGCCCAGTACTTC,-,TRBJ2-5,-,TRBV6-5
CATSAETGVYGYTFGSGTQYF,-,-,TRBJ2-5,-,TRBV24-1
CASSPIGTSESYEQYF,TGTGCCAGCAGCCCGATTGGGACTAGCGAGTCCTACGAGCAGTACTTC,-,TRBJ2-7,TRBD2,TRBV4-2
CASSPPTSGYYEQYF,TGTGCCAGCAGCCCCCCGACTAGCGGCTACTACGAGCAGTACTTC,-,TRBJ2-7,TRBD2,TRBV6-6
CASSGEGQGLETQYF,TGTGCCAGCAGCGGAGAAGGACAGGGTTTAGAGACCCAGTACTTC,many,TRBJ2-5,TRBD1,TRBV9
CSGQGLRGLEQYF,TGCAGCGGACAGGGCCTGCGAGGCCTCGAGCAGTACTTC,-,TRBJ2-7,TRBD1,TRBV29-1
CASSLEMEGGRDGYTF,TGTGCCAGCAGCTTAGAGATGGAAGGGGGCCGGGATGGCTACACCTTC,many,TRBJ1-2,TRBD1,TRBV11-2
CASSLQGPYQPQHF,TGTGCCAGCAGTTTACAGGGGCCGTATCAGCCCCAGCATTTT,few,TRBJ1-5,-,TRBV12-3/TRBV12-4
CTSSLESKNTIYF,TGTACCAGCAGCTTAGAAAGCAAAAACACCATATATTTT,-,TRBJ1-3,-,TRBV7-3
CASSSSKPGQPQHF,TGTGCCAGCAGTTCCTCAAAGCCGGGACAGCCCCAGCATTTT,-,TRBJ1-5,-,TRBV6-5
CASSPQQGWETQYF,TGTGCCAGCTCACCGCAACAGGGCTGGGAGACCCAGTACTTC,-,TRBJ2-5,-,TRBV18
CASSLSGPGQETQYF,TGCGCCAGCAGCTTGAGTGGACCGGGCCAAGAGACCCAGTACTTC,-,TRBJ2-5,-,TRBV5-1
CASSFRTSGGDQETQYF,TGTGCCAGCAGCTTCCGGACTAGCGGGGGAGACCAAGAGACCCAGTACTTC,-,TRBJ2-5,TRBD2,TRBV7-6
CASSAPGFYEQYF,TGTGCCAGCAGCGCGCCCGGGTTCTACGAGCAGTACTTC,many,TRBJ2-7,-,TRBV7-9
CASSQAGRGYEYGYTF,TGCGCCAGCAGCCAAGCCGGGAGGGGTTATGAGTATGGCTACACCTTC,-,TRBJ1-2,-,TRBV4-3
CATSREVASGLNSEAFF,TGTGCCACCAGCAGAGAGGTGGCCAGCGGTCTGAACAGTGAAGCTTTCTTT,-,TRBJ1-1,-,TRBV15
CASSVGGLNEKLFF,TGTGCCAGCAGCGTAGGGGGCCTTAATGAAAAACTGTTTTTT,-,TRBJ1-4,-,TRBV9
CASSLKARGSQETQYF,TGTGCCAGCAGTTTAAAGGCAAGAGGGAGTCAAGAGACCCAGTACTTC,-,TRBJ2-5,-,TRBV7-2
CASSQEYGQPQHF,TGCGCCAGCAGCCAAGAATACGGTCAGCCCCAGCATTTT,many,TRBJ1-5,-,TRBV4-1
CASSAPQPPRF,TGTGCCAGCAGTGCGCCCCAACCACCCCGCTTC,many,TRBJ2-5,-,TRBV2
CSARDAGTSGQETQYF,TGCAGTGCTAGAGATGCAGGGACTAGCGGCCAAGAGACCCAGTACTTC,many,TRBJ2-5,TRBD2,TRBV20-1
CAISESSGRAFTGELFF,TGTGCCATCAGTGAGTCTAGCGGGAGGGCCTTCACCGGGGAGCTGTTTTTT,-,TRBJ2-2,TRBD2,TRBV10-3
CASRPTGGRYGYTF,TGTGCCAGTAGACCGACAGGGGGACGGTATGGCTACACCTTC,many,TRBJ1-2,TRBD1,TRBV19
CASSPGATGELYF,TGTGCCAGCAGCCCAGGAGCAACCGGGGAGCTGTACTTC,-,TRBJ2-7,-,TRBV7-3
CAISYSLAEEGGSYEQYF,TGTGCCATCAGTTACTCGTTGGCAGAGGAAGGTGGATCCTACGAGCAGTACTTC,-,TRBJ2-7,-,TRBV10-3
CASRQFPRGGNSYEQYF,TGTGCCAGCAGGCAATTCCCCAGGGGCGGAAACTCCTACGAGCAGTACTTC,-,TRBJ2-7,-,TRBV6-2/TRBV6-3
CASSFRSLRPQHF,TGTGCCAGCAGCTTCCGTTCCTTGCGGCCCCAGCATTTT,many,TRBJ1-5,-,TRBV5-8
CASSPYQTRVETQYF,TGTGCCAGCAGTCCCTACCAGACCAGGGTAGAGACCCAGTACTTC,once,TRBJ2-5,-,TRBV7-9
CSVQGRVSNTEAFF,TGCAGCGTCCAGGGTAGGGTTTCGAACACTGAAGCTTTCTTT,many,TRBJ1-1,-,TRBV29-1
CASSRGPRGYTF,TGTGCCAGCAGTAGGGGCCCTCGTGGCTACACCTTC,many,TRBJ1-2,-,TRBV2
CASSLRDRGEQYF,TGTGCCAGCAGTTTACGGGACAGAGGCGAGCAGTACTTC,-,TRBJ2-7,TRBD1,TRBV28
CASSQVSNNAEAFF,TGTGCCAGCAGCCAAGTCTCCAATAACGCTGAAGCTTTCTTT,many,TRBJ1-1,-,TRBV14
CASSVSAMGYGYTF,TGTGCCAGCAGCGTTTCGGCCATGGGGTACGGCTACACCTTC,once,TRBJ1-2,-,TRBV7-8